The entry below describes one T cell receptor (beta chain). Antigen specificity is unknown. Control samples were healthy donors' buffy coats. The data originate from a study of STAT5B mutations in CD4+ large granular lymphocyte leukemia. On the study more broadly: Among healthy donors, a particular HLA allele went with more CDR3 'QG' motifs. General study points: Without putative leukemic clones, patient CD4-sorted repertoires remained more clonal than healthy CD4+ repertoires. 8/27 top patient clones versus 2/35 control clones were TRBV06-family.

The V gene lost 3 bases and the J gene lost 13 bases, with 12 bases spanning the gap. The CDR3 has 10 residues. CDR1 DFQATT and CDR2 SNEGSKA come from the germline V gene (reference sequence). Profiled with immunoSEQ multiplex PCR; TCRdb holds only in-frame clones, not every one. Of 20,000 to 25,000 clones in the sample, approximately 75% were seen once. The V and J genes are TRBV20-1 and TRBJ2-5, with D uncertain. Specimen: CD4+ T cells from blood buffy coats. The sequence was obtained from a human donor in good health. CDR3 residues: CSASMGSPYF. As DNA, the CDR3 is TGCAGTGCTAGTATGGGTAGTCCGTACTTC.